This T cell receptor (beta chain) was captured by sequencing in a study of radiotherapy plus CTLA-4 blockade in lung cancer. About the research overall: Disease control reached 30% to 35%, with objective responses in approximately 17%. Whole-study findings and limits: Blood-borne expansion of tumor-derived TCR clones followed radiotherapy plus ipilimumab. Strongest reported response predictors: early blood clone changes and post-radiation interferon-beta.

Sequencing used immunoSEQ multiplex PCR; TCRdb keeps in-frame clones, though not all of them. The repertoire holds 90,000 to 150,000 clones, with approximately 80% as singletons. V lost 7 bases and J lost 7; bases outside the gene matches: 6. Germline V gene lookup returns CDR1 GTSNPN and CDR2 SVGIG (reference sequence). The CDR3 runs 12 residues. About this clone: What it binds is not known.

The V gene is TRBV30, the J gene TRBJ1-2; 10 bases are shared with TRBD1. The sequences come from peripheral blood, collected from a patient treated with radiotherapy plus ipilimumab. The receptor comes from a human donor with non-small cell lung cancer who had a partial response to radiotherapy plus ipilimumab. The CDR3 loop is CASGQGRGGYTF. CDR3 coding DNA: TGTGCCTCGGGACAGGGGAGGGGTGGCTACACCTTC.